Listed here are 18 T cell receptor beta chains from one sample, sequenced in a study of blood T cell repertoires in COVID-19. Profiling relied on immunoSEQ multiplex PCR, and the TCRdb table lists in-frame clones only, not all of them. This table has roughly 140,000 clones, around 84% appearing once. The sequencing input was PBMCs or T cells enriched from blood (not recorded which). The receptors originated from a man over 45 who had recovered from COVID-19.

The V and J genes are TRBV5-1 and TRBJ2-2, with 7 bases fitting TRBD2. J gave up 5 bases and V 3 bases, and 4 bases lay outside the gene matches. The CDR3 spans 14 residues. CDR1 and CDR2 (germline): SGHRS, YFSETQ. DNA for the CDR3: TGCGCCAGCAGCTATGGGAGGGAGACCGGGGAGCTGTTTTTT. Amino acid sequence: CASSYGRETGELFF.

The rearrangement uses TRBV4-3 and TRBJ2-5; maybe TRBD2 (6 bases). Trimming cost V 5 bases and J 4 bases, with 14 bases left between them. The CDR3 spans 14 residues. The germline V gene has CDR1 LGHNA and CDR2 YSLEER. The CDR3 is CASSTGGGGETQYF. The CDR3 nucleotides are TGCGCCAGCAGCACCGGGGGTGGGGGAGAGACCCAGTACTTC.

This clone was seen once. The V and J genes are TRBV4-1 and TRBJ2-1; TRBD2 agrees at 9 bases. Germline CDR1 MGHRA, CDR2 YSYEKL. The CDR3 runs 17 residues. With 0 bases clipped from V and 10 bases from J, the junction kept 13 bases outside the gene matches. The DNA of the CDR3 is TGCGCCAGCAGCCAAGACTATTTAGCGGGGGCAGTTGGCGAGCAGTTCTTC. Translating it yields CASSQDYLAGAVGEQFF.

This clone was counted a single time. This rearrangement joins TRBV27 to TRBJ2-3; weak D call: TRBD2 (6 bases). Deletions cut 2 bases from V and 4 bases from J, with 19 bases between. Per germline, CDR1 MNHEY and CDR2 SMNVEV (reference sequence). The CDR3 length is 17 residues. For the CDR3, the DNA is TGTGCCAGCAGTTTACCGGACTGGGGCGGGGTAGCAGATACGCAGTATTTT. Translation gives CASSLPDWGGVADTQYF.

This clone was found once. In DNA, the CDR3 is TGTGCCAGCAGCTCACAAAATTCACCCCTCCACTTT. Encoded protein: CASSSQNSPLHF. The V gene is TRBV7-6, the J gene TRBJ1-6; D is unclear. V lost 4 bases to trimming and J lost 7 bases, with 5 bases between them. The length of the CDR3 is 12 residues. Germline V lookup: CDR1 SGHVS, CDR2 FNYEAQ.

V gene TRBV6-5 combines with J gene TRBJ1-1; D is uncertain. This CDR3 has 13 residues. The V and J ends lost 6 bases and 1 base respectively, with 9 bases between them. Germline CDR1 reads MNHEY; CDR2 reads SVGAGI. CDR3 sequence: CASRERQNTEAFF. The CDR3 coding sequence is TGTGCCAGCAGAGAGAGACAGAACACTGAAGCTTTCTTT.

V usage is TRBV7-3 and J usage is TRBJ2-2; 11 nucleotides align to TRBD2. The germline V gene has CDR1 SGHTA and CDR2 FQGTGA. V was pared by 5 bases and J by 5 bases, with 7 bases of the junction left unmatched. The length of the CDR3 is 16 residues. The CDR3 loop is CASSRGLAGRTGELFF. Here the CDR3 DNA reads TGTGCCAGCAGCCGCGGACTAGCGGGCAGGACCGGGGAGCTGTTTTTT.

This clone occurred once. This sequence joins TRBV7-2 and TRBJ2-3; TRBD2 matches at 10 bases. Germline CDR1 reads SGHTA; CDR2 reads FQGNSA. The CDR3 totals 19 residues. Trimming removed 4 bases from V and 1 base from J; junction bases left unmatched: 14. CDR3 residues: CASSYGGSGGSKRTDTQYF. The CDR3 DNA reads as TGTGCCAGCAGCTACGGCGGTAGCGGGGGGAGCAAACGCACAGATACGCAGTATTTT.

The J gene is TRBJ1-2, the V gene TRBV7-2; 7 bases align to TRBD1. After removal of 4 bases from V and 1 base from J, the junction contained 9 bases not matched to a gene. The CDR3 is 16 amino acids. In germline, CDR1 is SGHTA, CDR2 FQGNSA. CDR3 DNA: TGTGCCAGCAGCTCTAGACAGGGCATCTTTAACTATGGCTACACCTTC. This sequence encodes CASSSRQGIFNYGYTF.

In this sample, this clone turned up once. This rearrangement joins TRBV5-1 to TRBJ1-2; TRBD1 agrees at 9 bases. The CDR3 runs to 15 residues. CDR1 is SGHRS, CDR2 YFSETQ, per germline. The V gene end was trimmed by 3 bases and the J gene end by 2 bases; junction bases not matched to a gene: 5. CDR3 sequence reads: CASSSSGTGNYGYTF. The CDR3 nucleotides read TGCGCCAGCAGCTCCTCCGGGACAGGGAACTATGGCTACACCTTC.

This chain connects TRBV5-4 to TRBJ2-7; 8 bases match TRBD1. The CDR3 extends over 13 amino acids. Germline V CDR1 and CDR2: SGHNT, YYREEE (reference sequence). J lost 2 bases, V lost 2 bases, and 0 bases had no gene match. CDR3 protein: CASSLQGAYEQYF. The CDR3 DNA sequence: TGTGCCAGCAGCTTACAGGGGGCCTACGAGCAGTACTTC.

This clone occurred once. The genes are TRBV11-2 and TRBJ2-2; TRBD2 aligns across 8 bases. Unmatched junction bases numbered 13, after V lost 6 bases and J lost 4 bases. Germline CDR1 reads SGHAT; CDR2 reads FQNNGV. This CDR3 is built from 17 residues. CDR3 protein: CASSPPGGAGGTGELFF. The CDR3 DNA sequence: TGTGCCAGCAGTCCACCCGGGGGGGCTGGTGGCACCGGGGAGCTGTTTTTT. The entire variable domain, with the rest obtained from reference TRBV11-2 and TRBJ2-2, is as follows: EAGVAQSPRYKIIEKRQSVAFWCNPISGHATLYWYQQILGQGPKLLIQFQNNGVVDDSQLPKDRFSAERLKGVDSTLKIQPAKLEDSAVYLCASSPPGGAGGTGELFFGEGSRLTVL.

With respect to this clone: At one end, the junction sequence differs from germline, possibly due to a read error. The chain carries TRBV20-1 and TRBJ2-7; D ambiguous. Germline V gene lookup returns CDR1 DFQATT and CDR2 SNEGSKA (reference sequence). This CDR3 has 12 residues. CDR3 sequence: CNASRTRSEQYF. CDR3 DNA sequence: TGCAATGCTAGTCGTACCCGGTCCGAGCAGTACTTC.

CDR3 protein: CASSINSRGTEAFF. The CDR3 nucleotides read TGTGCCAGTAGTATTAATTCCAGGGGAACTGAAGCTTTCTTT. The V call is TRBV19, the J call TRBJ1-1; a possible D gene is TRBD1 (6 bases). The ends were cut back, 3 bases at V and 5 bases at J, with 13 bases in the middle. Germline V lookup: CDR1 LNHDA, CDR2 SQIVND (reference sequence). There are 14 residues in the CDR3.

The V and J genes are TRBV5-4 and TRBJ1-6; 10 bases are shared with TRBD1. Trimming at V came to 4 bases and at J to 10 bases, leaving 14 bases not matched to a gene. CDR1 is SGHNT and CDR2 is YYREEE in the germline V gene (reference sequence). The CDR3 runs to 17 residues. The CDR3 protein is CASSPRTGGEGGSPLHF. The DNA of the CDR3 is TGTGCCAGCAGCCCCAGGACAGGGGGAGAGGGAGGATCACCCCTCCACTTT.

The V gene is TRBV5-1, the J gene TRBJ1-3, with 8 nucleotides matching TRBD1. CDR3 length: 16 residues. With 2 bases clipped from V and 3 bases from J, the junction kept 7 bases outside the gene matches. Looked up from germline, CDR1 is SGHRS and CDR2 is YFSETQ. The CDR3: CASSLTGQGIGNTIYF. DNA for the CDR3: TGCGCCAGCAGCTTAACCGGACAGGGCATTGGAAACACCATATATTTT.

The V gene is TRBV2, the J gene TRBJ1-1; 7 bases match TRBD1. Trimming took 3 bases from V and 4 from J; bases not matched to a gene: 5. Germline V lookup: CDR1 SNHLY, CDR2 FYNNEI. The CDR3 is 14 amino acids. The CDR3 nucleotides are TGTGCCAGCAGTGAGGACAGGAGGTCCACTGAAGCTTTCTTT. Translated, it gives CASSEDRRSTEAFF.

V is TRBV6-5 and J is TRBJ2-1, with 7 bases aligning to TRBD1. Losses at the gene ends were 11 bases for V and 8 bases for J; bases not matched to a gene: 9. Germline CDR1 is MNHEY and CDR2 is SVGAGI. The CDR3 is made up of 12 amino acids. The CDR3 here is CAVKQGSDEQFF. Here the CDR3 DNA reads TGTGCCGTAAAACAGGGGTCCGATGAGCAGTTCTTC.